This T cell receptor (beta chain) was obtained from a study of OX40 agonist ivuxolimab in advanced cancers. Study at large: With ivuxolimab, an agonistic anti-OX40 (CD134) antibody, patients were treated. Therapy given before enrollment (anti-PD-1, anti-PD-L1 or anti-CTLA-4) was allowed, and 40% to 45% had some. Study-level findings and limits: The average count of expanded clones was higher among CD8+ T cells than among CD4+.

Concerning this clone itself: Its cognate antigen is unknown.

The study sampled blood at baseline, cycle 4 day 1, and cycle 7 day 1. Profiled with immunoSEQ multiplex PCR; TCRdb holds only in-frame clones, not every one. Here the sample spans about 86,000 clones, 87% being singletons. The sample here was CD4+ or CD8+ T cells sorted from blood, taken in a trial of the OX40 agonist ivuxolimab. This sequence was found in an adult with an advanced solid tumor such as melanoma, head and neck, liver or kidney cancer.

The chain's CDR3 is CASSIRQGSYEQYF. CDR3 in DNA: TGTGCCAGCAGTATCCGACAGGGTTCCTACGAGCAGTACTTC. The chain combines TRBV28 with TRBJ2-7, with 7 bases aligning to TRBD1. This CDR3 comprises 14 residues. The V gene's germline CDR1 is MDHEN and CDR2 SYDVKM. With V trimmed by 5 bases and J by 1 base, 5 bases remained unmatched.